The sequence of this T cell receptor (beta chain) was determined in a study of beta chain features in type 1 diabetes. The CDR3 runs 13 residues. Cell sorting via CD45RO/CCR7/CD25/CD127/CD95/CD27 was performed to obtain CD4+ naive, central memory, regulatory and stem cell-like memory cells. Expressed TCRB transcripts were sequenced because the entire RNA isolate underwent reverse transcription. Only in-frame clones appear in the TCRdb table, and some are missing; sequencing was by immunoSEQ multiplex PCR. The repertoire holds fewer than 250,000 clones, with over 12% as singletons. The V and J genes are TRBV21-1 and TRBJ1-1; the table's D call, TRBD1, has no DNA check behind it. TRBV21-1 is marked as a pseudogene. The sample consisted of naive CD4+ T cells from blood. The clonotype comes from a woman aged 40 to 50 in good health. CDR3 DNA sequence: TGTGCCAGCAGCGTCCAGGGTGGCACTGAAGCTTTCTTT. It translates to CASSVQGGTEAFF.